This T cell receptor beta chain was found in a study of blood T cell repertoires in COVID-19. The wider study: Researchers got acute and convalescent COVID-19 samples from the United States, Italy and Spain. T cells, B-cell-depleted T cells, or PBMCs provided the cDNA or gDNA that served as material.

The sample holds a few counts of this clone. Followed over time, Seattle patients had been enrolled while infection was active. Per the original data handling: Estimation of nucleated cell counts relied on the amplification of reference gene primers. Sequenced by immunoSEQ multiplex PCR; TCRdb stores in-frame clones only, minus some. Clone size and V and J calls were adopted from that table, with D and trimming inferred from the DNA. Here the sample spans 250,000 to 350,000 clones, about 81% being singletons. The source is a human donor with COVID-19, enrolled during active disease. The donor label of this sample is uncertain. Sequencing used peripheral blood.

The DNA of the CDR3 is TGTGCCAGCGCAGGGGGCGCAGGATATAGCAATCAGCCCCAGCATTTT. Protein: CASAGGAGYSNQPQHF. J is TRBJ1-5 and V is TRBV18, with 8 nucleotides matching TRBD1. With V trimmed by 8 bases and J by 0 bases, 9 bases remained unmatched. Germline V gene data show CDR1 as KGHSH and CDR2 as LQKENI. The CDR3 runs to 16 residues.